This T cell receptor (beta chain) emerged from a study of blood T cells in healthy people across ages. Donors were healthy Caucasian individuals from Russia aged roughly 6 to 90. A second PCR, run for 7 to 11 cycles, used a sample-barcoded 5' primer plus a J-beta primer mix. TCRdb reanalysed the 5' RACE reads using MiXCR and keeps one entry per CDR3 protein. The data show some 1.1 million distinct CDR3 sequences, 35% to 45% seen once. The CDR3 runs to 18 residues. The germline gives CDR1 LGHNA, CDR2 YSLEER. Study results and caveats: Naive T cell percentage by flow cytometry tracked strongly with beta diversity. Older age coincided with a roughly linear decline in TCR beta diversity per million T cells. Long-lived and aged donors differed, with more naive CD4+ cells and higher diversity in the long-lived.

As regards this clonotype: Its cognate antigen is unknown. The junction differs from germline at one of its ends, possibly a read error.

The rearrangement joins TRBV4-3 to TRBJ2-1; D perhaps matches TRBD2 (5 bases). Source material: blood. The receptor was derived from a man between 18 and 35 years old in good health. CDR3: CASSQEPHASGSYNERFF. CDR3 nucleotides: TGCGCCAGCAGCCAAGAGCCTCATGCGAGCGGCTCCTACAATGAGCGGTTCTTC.